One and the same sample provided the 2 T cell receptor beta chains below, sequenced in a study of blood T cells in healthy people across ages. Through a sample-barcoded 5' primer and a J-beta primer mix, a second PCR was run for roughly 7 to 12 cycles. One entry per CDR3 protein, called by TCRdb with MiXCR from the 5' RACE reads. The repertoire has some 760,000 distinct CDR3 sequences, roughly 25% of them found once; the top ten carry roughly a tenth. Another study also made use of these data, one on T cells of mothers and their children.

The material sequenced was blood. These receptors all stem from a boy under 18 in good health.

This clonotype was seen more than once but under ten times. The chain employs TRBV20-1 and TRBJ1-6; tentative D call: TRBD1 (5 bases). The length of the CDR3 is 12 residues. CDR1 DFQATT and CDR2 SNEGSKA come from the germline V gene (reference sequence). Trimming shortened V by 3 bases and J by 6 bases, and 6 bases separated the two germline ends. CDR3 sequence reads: CSASRANSPLHF. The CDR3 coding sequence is TGCAGTGCTAGCAGGGCTAATTCACCCCTCCACTTT.

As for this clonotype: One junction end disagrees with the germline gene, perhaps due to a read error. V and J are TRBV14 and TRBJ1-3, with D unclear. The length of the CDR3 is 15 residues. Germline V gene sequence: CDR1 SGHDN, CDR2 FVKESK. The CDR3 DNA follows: TGTGCCAGCAGCCAAGTGGGCCACTCTGGAAGCACCATATATTTT. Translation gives CASSQVGHSGSTIYF.